This TCR beta chain is from a study of cytomegalovirus exposure and HLA in healthy donors. PCR involved 60 Vbeta and 13 Jbeta primers. TCRdb keeps only in-frame clones here, not all; method: immunoSEQ multiplex PCR. The sample lists tens of thousands of clones, 82% occurring once. V was trimmed by 1 base and J by 4 bases, leaving 10 bases between them. CDR3 length: 14 amino acids. Germline V gene data show CDR1 as SGHNT and CDR2 as YENEEA. The chain uses TRBV11-3 and TRBJ2-5; D unclear. This TCR derives from a man aged 18 to 30 in good health and CMV-seronegative. The sequenced material came from PBMCs. CDR3 amino acids: CASSLGPGLETQYF. CDR3 nucleotides: TGTGCCAGCAGCTTAGGACCAGGCCTAGAGACCCAGTACTTC.